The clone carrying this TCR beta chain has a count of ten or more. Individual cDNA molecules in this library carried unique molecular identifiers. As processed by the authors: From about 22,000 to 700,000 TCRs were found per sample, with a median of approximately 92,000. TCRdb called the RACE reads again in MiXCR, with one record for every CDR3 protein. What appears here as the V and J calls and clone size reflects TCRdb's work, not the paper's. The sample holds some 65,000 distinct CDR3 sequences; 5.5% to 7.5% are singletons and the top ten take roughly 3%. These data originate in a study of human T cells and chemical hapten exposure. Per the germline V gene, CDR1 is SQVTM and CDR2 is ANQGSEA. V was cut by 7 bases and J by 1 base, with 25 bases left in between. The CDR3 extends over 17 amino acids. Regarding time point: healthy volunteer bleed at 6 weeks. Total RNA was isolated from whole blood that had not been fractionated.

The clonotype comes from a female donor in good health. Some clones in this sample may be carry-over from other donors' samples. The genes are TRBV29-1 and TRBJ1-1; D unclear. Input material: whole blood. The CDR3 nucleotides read TGCAGCGCTATCCCCCGCCCGACGGAACGAACGAACACTGAAGCTTTCTTT. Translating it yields CSAIPRPTERTNTEAFF.